Following are 29 T cell receptor beta chains from one sample sequenced in a study of control samples from healthy donors and cancer patients. Assay used: immunoSEQ multiplex PCR; TCRdb lists only in-frame clones, some missing. Among about 100,000 clones, less than 90% were seen once, and the ten largest hold about 18%. The material sequenced was blood. These receptors originate from a woman between 50 and 59 years old in good health.

J is TRBJ1-1 and V is TRBV6-6; D is possibly TRBD1 (6 bases). The germline CDR1 and CDR2 sequences are MNHNY and SVGAGI (reference sequence). The CDR3 length is 13 residues. Between the trimmed V and J ends, which lost 6 bases and 3 bases, there was a span of 11 bases. CDR3: CASSLNRDTEAFF. DNA of the CDR3: TGTGCCAGCAGCCTCAACAGGGACACTGAAGCTTTCTTT.

This CDR3 is CASSAGTSVNNEQFF. The CDR3 bases are TGTGCCAGCAGTGCCGGGACTAGCGTCAACAATGAGCAGTTCTTC. The chain couples TRBV7-3 to TRBJ2-1; 10 nucleotides agree with TRBD2. This CDR3 is built from 15 residues. Germline CDR1 is SGHTA and CDR2 is FQGTGA. Trimming removed 6 bases from V and 5 bases from J; junction bases left unmatched: 7.

This clone was counted only a few times. This CDR3 reads CASSPERRALGYTF. CDR3 in DNA: TGTGCCAGCTCACCAGAGAGAAGGGCGCTTGGCTACACCTTC. This chain joins TRBV18 and TRBJ1-2; D not certain. Per germline, CDR1 KGHSH and CDR2 LQKENI. V was trimmed by 2 bases and J by 7 bases, leaving 14 bases between them. This CDR3 region has 14 residues.

The chain links TRBV10-3 to TRBJ2-7; D uncertain. Trimming removed 10 bases at V and 5 bases at J, with 12 bases between. The germline CDR1 and CDR2 sequences are ENHRY and SYGVKD. The CDR3 is 11 residues long. The CDR3 coding sequence is TGTGCCACCTCCCCGCGGAACGAGCAGTACTTC. Translation: CATSPRNEQYF.

The V and J genes are TRBV19 and TRBJ2-2; weak D call: TRBD1 (5 bases). Between the trimmed V and J ends, which lost 5 bases and 1 base, there was a span of 8 bases. The CDR3 spans 14 residues. Germline V CDR1 and CDR2: LNHDA, SQIVND (reference sequence). For the CDR3, the DNA is TGTGCCAGTAGTTATACAGGGAACACCGGGGAGCTGTTTTTT. Residues: CASSYTGNTGELFF.

This chain connects TRBV11-2 to TRBJ2-7; maybe TRBD2 (7 bases). V shed 5 bases and J shed 5 bases, with 16 bases lying between them. This CDR3 comprises 14 residues. CDR1 SGHAT and CDR2 FQNNGV come from the germline V gene. CDR3 sequence reads: CASSPGRGGNEQYF. The CDR3 nucleotides are TGTGCCAGCAGCCCAGGGAGGGGGGGAAACGAGCAGTACTTC.

J is TRBJ1-5 and V is TRBV19; D is ambiguous. The CDR3 covers 15 residues. Germline V lookup: CDR1 LNHDA, CDR2 SQIVND (reference sequence). Trimming removed 4 bases at V and 1 base at J, with 11 bases between. This CDR3 reads CASSTALGSNQPQHF. The CDR3 nucleotides read TGTGCCAGTAGTACCGCCCTAGGGAGCAATCAGCCCCAGCATTTT. Based on the CDR3 plus reference TRBV19 and TRBJ1-5, the full variable domain is DGGITQSPKYLFRKEGQNVTLSCEQNLNHDAMYWYRQDPGQGLRLIYYSQIVNDFQKGDIAEGYSVSREKKESFPLTVTSAQKNPTAFYLCASSTALGSNQPQHFGDGTRLSIL.

J is TRBJ1-1 and V is TRBV30, with D uncertain. Per germline, CDR1 GTSNPN and CDR2 SVGIG (reference sequence). The CDR3 runs to 14 residues. The V end lost 7 bases, the J end lost 4 bases, and 19 bases lay between the germline ends. The CDR3 is CALWSRTAITEAFF. DNA for the CDR3: TGTGCCTTGTGGTCTCGGACGGCGATCACTGAAGCTTTCTTT. The full variable domain, in which reference TRBV30 and TRBJ1-1 provide the parts outside the CDR3, is SQTIHQWPATLVQPVGSPLSLECTVEGTSNPNLYWYRQAAGRGLQLLFYSVGIGQISSEVPQNLSASRPQDRQFILSSKKLLLSDSGFYLCALWSRTAITEAFFGQGTRLTVV.

The chain is built from TRBV2 and TRBJ2-1; 9 nucleotides line up with TRBD1. V was pared by 5 bases and J by 2 bases, with 4 bases of the junction left unmatched. This CDR3 has 15 residues. Germline CDR1 reads SNHLY; CDR2 reads FYNNEI. CDR3 sequence: CASSQRQGAYNEQFF. CDR3 nucleotide sequence: TGTGCCAGCAGTCAAAGACAGGGGGCCTACAATGAGCAGTTCTTC.

The genes are TRBV28 and TRBJ2-3; D gene ambiguous. The CDR3 consists of 13 residues. CDR1 MDHEN and CDR2 SYDVKM come from the germline V gene. V was trimmed by 1 base and J by 5 bases, leaving 7 bases between them. CDR3 sequence (DNA): TGTGCCAGCAGTTTATTAGCAGGAGATACGCAGTATTTT. It is translated as CASSLLAGDTQYF.

The chain carries TRBV3-1 (or the pseudogene TRBV3-2) and TRBJ1-2; tentatively, D is TRBD1 (5 bases). The CDR3 has 14 residues. Trimming pared 3 bases from V and 6 bases from J, leaving 14 bases between. Germline-derived CDR1 and CDR2 are LGHDT and YNNKEL (reference sequence). CDR3 DNA sequence: TGTGCCAGCAGCCACCGGCAGGGTCGAGATGGCTACACCTTC. It yields the protein CASSHRQGRDGYTF.

The chain couples TRBV24-1 to TRBJ2-2; 11 bases map to TRBD1. The CDR3 sequence is 16 residues long. Per the germline V gene, CDR1 is KGHDR and CDR2 is SFDVKD. V was pared by 7 bases and J by 3 bases, with 6 bases of the junction left unmatched. CDR3 nucleotide sequence: TGTGCCACCAGGGCGGACAGGGGGCATCACACCGGGGAGCTGTTTTTT. It translates to CATRADRGHHTGELFF.

The chain carries TRBV3-1 (or the pseudogene TRBV3-2) and TRBJ2-2; D remains ambiguous. The length of the CDR3 is 14 residues. Trimming left V 5 bases short and J 2 bases short, with 9 bases between. Germline CDR1 LGHDT, CDR2 YNNKEL (reference sequence). CDR3 in DNA: TGTGCCAGCAGCAGTCCGCTTAACACCGGGGAGCTGTTTTTT. Translating gives CASSSPLNTGELFF.

This sequence joins TRBV19 and TRBJ2-5; D possibly corresponds to TRBD2 (6 bases). V was clipped by 7 bases and J by 0 bases, with 15 bases between them. This CDR3 region has 15 residues. CDR1 and CDR2 from the germline V gene are LNHDA and SQIVND (reference sequence). CDR3 sequence (DNA): TGTGCCAGTACTTCCGGGAGCCCGAACCAAGAGACCCAGTACTTC. It is translated as CASTSGSPNQETQYF.

The genes are TRBV7-2 and TRBJ2-6; no reliable D call. There are 15 residues in the CDR3. From germline, CDR1 is SGHTA and CDR2 FQGNSA. V shed 5 bases and J shed 1 base, with 9 bases lying between them. In DNA form, the CDR3 reads TGTGCCAGCAGCCTTACCCCATCTGGGGCCAACGTCCTGACTTTC. As protein: CASSLTPSGANVLTF.

The chain recombines TRBV7-9 with TRBJ2-1, with TRBD2 as a possible D gene (5 bases). V was trimmed by 5 bases and J by 2 bases, leaving 13 bases between them. CDR1 and CDR2 (germline): SEHNR, FQNEAQ (reference sequence). This CDR3 is 15 amino acids long. The CDR3 DNA reads as TGTGCCAGCAGCCCCCGGGAAGGCACCTACAATGAGCAGTTCTTC. Translated, it gives CASSPREGTYNEQFF.

The chain employs TRBV9 and TRBJ1-6; no definite D call. Trimming removed 0 bases from V and 9 bases from J, with 13 bases in between. CDR1 is SGDLS and CDR2 is YYNGEE in the germline V gene. The CDR3 has 15 residues. DNA of the CDR3: TGTGCCAGCAGCGTAGTCGGTGGCAGAAGTTCACCCCTCCACTTT. This translates into CASSVVGGRSSPLHF.

This clone was counted a few times. V usage is TRBV5-8 and J usage is TRBJ1-1; 9 nucleotides align to TRBD1. With 4 bases clipped from V and 3 bases from J, the junction kept 4 bases outside the gene matches. The CDR3 totals 14 residues. Germline V CDR1 and CDR2: SGHTS, YDEGEE. The DNA of the CDR3 is TGTGCCAGCAGCGGGGACAGGGCCTACACTGAAGCTTTCTTT. The encoded protein is CASSGDRAYTEAFF.

The count of this clone is one. The chain is built from TRBV7-3 and TRBJ2-7, with D uncertain. The germline V gene encodes CDR1 SGHTA and CDR2 FQGTGA. V was clipped by 8 bases and J by 2 bases, with 13 bases between them. This CDR3 region has 13 residues. CDR3 DNA: TGTGCCAGCCTGAAAGGCCAACCCTACGAGCAGTACGTC. Its protein product is CASLKGQPYEQYV.

The chain links TRBV2 to TRBJ1-1; TRBD1 might be the D (6 bases). CDR1 SNHLY and CDR2 FYNNEI come from the germline V gene. The V end was cut by 2 bases, the J end by 0 bases, with 10 bases between. The CDR3 spans 15 residues. In DNA, the CDR3 is TGTGCCAGCAGTGAAAGGGGGACCATGAACACTGAAGCTTTCTTT. Translating gives CASSERGTMNTEAFF.

The chain joins TRBV27 to TRBJ2-7; 13 nucleotides line up with TRBD2. CDR1 is MNHEY and CDR2 is SMNVEV in the germline V gene (reference sequence). The trim removed 6 bases at V and 2 bases at J, leaving 13 bases unmatched. CDR3 size: 18 residues. The CDR3 here is CASRLGLAGEVAAYEQYV. The DNA of the CDR3 is TGTGCCAGCAGACTAGGACTAGCGGGAGAGGTAGCGGCCTACGAGCAGTACGTC.

The CDR3, as DNA: TGTGCCAGCAGCGCAGATACGCAGTATTTT. Translating gives CASSADTQYF. The chain combines TRBV13 with TRBJ2-3; D gene unclear. The V gene lost 5 bases and the J gene lost 4 bases, with 1 base spanning the gap. The CDR3 contains 10 residues. Germline V gene lookup returns CDR1 PRHDT and CDR2 FYEKMQ (reference sequence).

The chain uses TRBV30 and TRBJ2-5; D gene unclear. Trimming left V 3 bases short and J 4 bases short, with 9 bases between. The CDR3 covers 12 residues. Germline assignment: CDR1 GTSNPN and CDR2 SVGIG (reference sequence). The CDR3 DNA follows: TGTGCCTGGAGAATAATAGGAGAGACCCAGTACTTC. It specifies CAWRIIGETQYF.

The chain is built from TRBV24-1 and TRBJ2-1; D is ambiguous. Germline assignment: CDR1 KGHDR and CDR2 SFDVKD. The CDR3 runs to 13 residues. V lost 4 bases, J lost 2 bases, and 5 bases lay in between. The CDR3 sequence: CATSEPTYNEQFF. The DNA for the CDR3 is TGTGCCACCAGTGAACCTACCTACAATGAGCAGTTCTTC.

The CDR3 DNA follows: TGTGCCAGCAGCCAATATCCGGTCGGGGGTGGCTACACCTTC. This translates into CASSQYPVGGGYTF. The V call is TRBV3-1 (or the pseudogene TRBV3-2), the J call TRBJ1-2, with a possible D match to TRBD1 (5 bases). The CDR3 runs to 14 residues. The germline V gene encodes CDR1 LGHDT and CDR2 YNNKEL (reference sequence). V lost 2 bases, J lost 7 bases, and 14 bases lay in between.

The chain employs TRBV6-2 or TRBV6-3 and TRBJ2-1, with D perhaps matching TRBD2 (5 bases). There are 14 residues in the CDR3. V shed 6 bases and J shed 10 bases, with 19 bases lying between them. From germline, CDR1 is MNHEY and CDR2 SVGEGT. CDR3 amino acids: CASSPGPGLGEQFF. CDR3 nucleotides: TGTGCCAGCAGCCCCGGCCCGGGATTGGGGGAGCAGTTCTTC.

V and J are TRBV24-1 and TRBJ2-5; possibly TRBD1 for D (5 bases). Trimming cost V 5 bases and J 4 bases, with 13 bases left between them. Germline values: CDR1 KGHDR, CDR2 SFDVKD. The CDR3 has 14 amino acids. CDR3 region: CATSGGRLLETQYF. DNA for the CDR3: TGTGCCACCAGTGGGGGCAGGTTATTAGAGACCCAGTACTTC.

This chain uses TRBV14 with TRBJ1-2, with D maybe TRBD1 (5 bases). Germline CDR1 and CDR2: SGHDN and FVKESK. This CDR3 has 14 residues. Deletions cut 4 bases from V and 4 bases from J, with 13 bases between. CDR3 DNA: TGTGCCAGCAGCCTGCAGGGAGGAGGCTATGGCTACACCTTC. It translates to CASSLQGGGYGYTF.

This sequence joins TRBV27 and TRBJ2-5; TRBD2 might be the D (5 bases). V shed 8 bases and J shed 0 bases, with 10 bases lying between them. The germline CDR1 and CDR2 sequences are MNHEY and SMNVEV (reference sequence). The CDR3 length is 13 residues. The CDR3 nucleotides are TGTGCCAGCGGAGGTGGGTACCAAGAGACCCAGTACTTC. Translation: CASGGGYQETQYF.